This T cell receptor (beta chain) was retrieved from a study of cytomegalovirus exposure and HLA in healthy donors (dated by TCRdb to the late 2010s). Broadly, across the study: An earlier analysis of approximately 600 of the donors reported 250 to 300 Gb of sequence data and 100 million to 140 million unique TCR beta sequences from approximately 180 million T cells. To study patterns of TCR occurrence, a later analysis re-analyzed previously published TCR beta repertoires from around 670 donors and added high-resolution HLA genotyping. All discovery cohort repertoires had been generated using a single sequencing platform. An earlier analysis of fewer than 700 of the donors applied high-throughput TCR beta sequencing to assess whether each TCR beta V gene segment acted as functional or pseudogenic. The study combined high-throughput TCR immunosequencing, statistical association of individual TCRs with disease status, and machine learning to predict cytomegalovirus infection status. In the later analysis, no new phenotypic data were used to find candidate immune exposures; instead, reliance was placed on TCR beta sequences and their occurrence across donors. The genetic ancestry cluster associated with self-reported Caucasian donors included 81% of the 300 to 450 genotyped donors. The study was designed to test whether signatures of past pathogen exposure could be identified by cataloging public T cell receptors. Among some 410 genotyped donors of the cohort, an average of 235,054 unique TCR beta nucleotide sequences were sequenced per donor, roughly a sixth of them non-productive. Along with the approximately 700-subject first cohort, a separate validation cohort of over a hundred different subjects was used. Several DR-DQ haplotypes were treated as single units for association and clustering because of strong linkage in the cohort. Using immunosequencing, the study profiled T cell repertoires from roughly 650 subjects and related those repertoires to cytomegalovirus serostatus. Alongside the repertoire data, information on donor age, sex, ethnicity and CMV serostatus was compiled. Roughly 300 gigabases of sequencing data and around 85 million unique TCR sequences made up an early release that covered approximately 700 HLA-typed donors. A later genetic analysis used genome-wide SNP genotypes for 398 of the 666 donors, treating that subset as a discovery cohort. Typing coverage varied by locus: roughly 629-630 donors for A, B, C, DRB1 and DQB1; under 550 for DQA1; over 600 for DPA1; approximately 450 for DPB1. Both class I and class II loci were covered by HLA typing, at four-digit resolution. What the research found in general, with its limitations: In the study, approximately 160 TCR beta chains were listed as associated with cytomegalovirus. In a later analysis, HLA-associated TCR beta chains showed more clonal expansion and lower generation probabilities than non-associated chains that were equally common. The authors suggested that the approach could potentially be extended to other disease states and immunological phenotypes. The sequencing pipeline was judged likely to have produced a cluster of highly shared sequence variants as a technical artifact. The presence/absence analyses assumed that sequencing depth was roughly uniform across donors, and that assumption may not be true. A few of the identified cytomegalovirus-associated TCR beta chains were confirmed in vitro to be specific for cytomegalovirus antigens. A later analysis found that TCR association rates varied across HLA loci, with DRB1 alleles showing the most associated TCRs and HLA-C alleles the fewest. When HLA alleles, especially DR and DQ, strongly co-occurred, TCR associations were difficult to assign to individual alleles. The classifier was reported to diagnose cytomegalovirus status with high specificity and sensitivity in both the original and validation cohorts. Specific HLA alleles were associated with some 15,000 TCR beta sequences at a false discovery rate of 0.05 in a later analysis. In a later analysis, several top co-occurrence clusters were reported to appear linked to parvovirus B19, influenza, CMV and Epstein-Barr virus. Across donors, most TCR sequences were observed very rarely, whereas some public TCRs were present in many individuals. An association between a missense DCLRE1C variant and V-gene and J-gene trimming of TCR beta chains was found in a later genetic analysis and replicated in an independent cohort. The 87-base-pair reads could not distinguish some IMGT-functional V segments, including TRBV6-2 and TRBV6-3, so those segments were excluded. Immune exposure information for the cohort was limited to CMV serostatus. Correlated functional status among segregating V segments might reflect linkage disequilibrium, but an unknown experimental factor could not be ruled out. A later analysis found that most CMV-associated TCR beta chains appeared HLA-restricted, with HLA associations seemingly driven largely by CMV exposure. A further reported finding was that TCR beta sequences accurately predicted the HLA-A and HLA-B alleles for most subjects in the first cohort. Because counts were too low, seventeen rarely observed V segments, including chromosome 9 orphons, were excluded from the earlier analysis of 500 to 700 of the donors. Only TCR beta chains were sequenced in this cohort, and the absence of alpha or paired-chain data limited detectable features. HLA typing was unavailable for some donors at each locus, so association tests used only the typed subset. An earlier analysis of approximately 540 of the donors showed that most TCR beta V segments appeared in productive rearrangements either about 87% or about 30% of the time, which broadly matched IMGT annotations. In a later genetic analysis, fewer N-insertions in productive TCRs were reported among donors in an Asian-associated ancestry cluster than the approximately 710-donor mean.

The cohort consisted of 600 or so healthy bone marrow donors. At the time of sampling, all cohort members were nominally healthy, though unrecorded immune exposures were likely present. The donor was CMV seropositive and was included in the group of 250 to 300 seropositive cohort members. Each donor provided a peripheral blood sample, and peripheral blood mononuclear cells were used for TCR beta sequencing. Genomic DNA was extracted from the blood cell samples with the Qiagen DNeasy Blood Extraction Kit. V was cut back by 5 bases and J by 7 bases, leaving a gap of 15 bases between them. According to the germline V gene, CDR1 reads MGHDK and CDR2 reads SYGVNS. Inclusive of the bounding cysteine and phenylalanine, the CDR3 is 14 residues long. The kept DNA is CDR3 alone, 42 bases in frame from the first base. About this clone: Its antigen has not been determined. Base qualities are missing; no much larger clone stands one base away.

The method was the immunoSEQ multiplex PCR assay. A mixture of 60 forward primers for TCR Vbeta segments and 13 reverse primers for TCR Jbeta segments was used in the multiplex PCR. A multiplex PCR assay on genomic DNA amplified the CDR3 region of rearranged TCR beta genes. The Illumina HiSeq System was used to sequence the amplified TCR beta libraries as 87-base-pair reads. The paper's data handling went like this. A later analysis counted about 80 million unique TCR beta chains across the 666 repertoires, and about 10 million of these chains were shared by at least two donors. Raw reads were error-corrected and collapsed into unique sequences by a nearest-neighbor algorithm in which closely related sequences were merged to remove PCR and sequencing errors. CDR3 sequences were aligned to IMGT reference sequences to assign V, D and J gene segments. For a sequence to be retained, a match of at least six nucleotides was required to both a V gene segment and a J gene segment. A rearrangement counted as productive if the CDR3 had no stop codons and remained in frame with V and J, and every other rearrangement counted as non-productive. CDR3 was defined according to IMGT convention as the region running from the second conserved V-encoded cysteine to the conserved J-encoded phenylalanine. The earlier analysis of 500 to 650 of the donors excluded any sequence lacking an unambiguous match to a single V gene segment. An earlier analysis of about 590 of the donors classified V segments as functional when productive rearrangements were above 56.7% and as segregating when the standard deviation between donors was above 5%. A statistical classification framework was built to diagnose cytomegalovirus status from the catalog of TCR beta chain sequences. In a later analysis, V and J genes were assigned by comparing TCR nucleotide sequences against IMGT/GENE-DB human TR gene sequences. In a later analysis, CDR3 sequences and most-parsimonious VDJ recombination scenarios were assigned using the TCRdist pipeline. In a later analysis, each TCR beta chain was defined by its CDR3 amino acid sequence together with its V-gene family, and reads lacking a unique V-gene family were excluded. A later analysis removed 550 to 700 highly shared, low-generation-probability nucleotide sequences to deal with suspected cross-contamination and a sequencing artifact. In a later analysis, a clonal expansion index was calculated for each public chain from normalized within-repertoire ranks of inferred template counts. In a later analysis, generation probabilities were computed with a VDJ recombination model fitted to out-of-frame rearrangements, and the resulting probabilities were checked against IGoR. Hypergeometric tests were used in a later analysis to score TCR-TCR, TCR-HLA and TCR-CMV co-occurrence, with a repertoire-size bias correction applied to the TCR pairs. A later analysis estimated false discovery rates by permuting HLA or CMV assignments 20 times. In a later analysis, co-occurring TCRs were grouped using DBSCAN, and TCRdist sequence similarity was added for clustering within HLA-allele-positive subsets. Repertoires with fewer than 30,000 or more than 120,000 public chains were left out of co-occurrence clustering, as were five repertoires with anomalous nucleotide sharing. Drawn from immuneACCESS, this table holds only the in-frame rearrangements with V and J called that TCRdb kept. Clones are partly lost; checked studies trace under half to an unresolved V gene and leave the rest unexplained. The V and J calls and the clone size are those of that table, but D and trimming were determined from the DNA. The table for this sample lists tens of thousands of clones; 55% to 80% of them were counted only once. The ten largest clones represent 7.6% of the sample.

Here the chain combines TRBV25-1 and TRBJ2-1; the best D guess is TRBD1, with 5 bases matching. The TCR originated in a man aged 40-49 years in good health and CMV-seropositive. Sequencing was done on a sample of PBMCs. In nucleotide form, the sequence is TGTGCCAGCAGTCCCCTAGGGGCGAGAAATGAGCAGTTCTTC. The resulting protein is CASSPLGARNEQFF.